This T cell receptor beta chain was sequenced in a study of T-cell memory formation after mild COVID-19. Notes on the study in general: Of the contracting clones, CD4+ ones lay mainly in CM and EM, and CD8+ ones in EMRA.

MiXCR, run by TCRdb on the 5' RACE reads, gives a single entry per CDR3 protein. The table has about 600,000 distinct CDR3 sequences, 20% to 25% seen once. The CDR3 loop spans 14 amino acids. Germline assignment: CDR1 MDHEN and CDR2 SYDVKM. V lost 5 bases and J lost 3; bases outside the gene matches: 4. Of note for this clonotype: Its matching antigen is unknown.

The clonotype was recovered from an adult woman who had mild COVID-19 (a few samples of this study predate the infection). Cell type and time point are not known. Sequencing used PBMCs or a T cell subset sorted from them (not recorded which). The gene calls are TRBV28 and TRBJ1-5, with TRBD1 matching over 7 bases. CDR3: CASSRDSTNQPQHF. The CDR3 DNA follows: TGTGCCAGCAGTCGGGACAGTACCAATCAGCCCCAGCATTTT.